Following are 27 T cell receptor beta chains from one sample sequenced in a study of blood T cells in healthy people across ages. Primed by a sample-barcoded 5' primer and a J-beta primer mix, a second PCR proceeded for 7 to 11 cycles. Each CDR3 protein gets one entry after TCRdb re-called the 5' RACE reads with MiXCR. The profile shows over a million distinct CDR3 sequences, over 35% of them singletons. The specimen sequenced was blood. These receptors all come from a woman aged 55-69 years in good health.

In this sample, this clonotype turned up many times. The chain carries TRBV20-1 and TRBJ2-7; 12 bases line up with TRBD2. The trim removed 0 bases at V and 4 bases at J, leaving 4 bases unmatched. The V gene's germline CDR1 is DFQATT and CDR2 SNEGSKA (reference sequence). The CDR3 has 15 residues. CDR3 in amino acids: CSARDQTSGRYEQYF. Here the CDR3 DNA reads TGCAGTGCTAGAGATCAAACTAGCGGGAGGTACGAGCAGTACTTC.

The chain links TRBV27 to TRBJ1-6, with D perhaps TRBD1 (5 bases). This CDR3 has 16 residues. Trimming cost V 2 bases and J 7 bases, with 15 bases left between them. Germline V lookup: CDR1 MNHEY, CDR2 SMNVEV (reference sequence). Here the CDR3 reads CASSLRGEAINSPLHF. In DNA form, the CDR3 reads TGTGCCAGCAGTTTACGAGGGGAGGCTATAAATTCACCCCTCCACTTT.

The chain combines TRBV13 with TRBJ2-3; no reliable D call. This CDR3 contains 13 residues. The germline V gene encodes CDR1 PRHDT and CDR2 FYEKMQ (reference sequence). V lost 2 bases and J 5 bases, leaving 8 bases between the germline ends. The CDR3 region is CASSLWEVDTQYF. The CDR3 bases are TGTGCCAGCAGCTTATGGGAAGTAGATACGCAGTATTTT. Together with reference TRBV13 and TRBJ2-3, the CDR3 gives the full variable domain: AAGVIQSPRHLIKEKRETATLKCYPIPRHDTVYWYQQGPGQDPQFLISFYEKMQSDKGSIPDRFSAQQFSDYHSELNMSSLELGDSALYFCASSLWEVDTQYFGPGTRLTVL.

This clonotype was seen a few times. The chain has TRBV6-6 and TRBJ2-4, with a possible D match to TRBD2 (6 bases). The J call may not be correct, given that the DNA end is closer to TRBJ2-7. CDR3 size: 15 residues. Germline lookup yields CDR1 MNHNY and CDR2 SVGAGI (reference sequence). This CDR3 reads CASSYPRDSFYEQYF. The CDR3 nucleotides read TGTGCCAGCAGTTACCCCCGGGACTCTTTCTACGAGCAGTACTTC.

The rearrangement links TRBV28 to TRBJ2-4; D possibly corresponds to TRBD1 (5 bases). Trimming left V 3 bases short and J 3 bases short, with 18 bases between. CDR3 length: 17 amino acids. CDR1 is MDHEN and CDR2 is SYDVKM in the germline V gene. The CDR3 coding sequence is TGTGCCAGCAGTTTCAAAGGGGAACAGTTTGGCAAAAACATTCAGTACTTC. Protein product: CASSFKGEQFGKNIQYF.

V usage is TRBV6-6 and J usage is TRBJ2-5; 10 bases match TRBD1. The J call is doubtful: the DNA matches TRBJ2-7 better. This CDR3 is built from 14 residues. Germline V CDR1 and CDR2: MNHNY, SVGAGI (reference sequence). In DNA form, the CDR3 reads TGTGCCAGCAGGCGGGACAGGGGCTGGGACGAGCAGTACTTC. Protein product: CASRRDRGWDEQYF.

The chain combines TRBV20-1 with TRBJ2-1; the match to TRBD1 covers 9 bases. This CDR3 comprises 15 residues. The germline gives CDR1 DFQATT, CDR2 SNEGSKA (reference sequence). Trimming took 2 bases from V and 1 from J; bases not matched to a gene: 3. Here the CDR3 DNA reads TGCAGTGCTAGAACCGGGACAGGGTCCTACAATGAGCAGTTCTTC. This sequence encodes CSARTGTGSYNEQFF.

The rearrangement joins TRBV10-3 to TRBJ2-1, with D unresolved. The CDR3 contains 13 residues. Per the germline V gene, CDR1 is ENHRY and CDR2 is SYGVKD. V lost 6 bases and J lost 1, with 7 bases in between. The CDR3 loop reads CAIRSDSYNEQFF. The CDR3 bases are TGTGCCATCAGGTCAGATTCCTACAATGAGCAGTTCTTC.

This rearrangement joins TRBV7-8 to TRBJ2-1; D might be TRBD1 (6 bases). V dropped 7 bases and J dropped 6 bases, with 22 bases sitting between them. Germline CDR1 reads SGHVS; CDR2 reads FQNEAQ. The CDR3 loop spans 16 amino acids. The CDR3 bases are TGTGCCAGCACCCTTCGGGGACAAGACCGTCGCAATGAGCAGTTCTTC. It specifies CASTLRGQDRRNEQFF.

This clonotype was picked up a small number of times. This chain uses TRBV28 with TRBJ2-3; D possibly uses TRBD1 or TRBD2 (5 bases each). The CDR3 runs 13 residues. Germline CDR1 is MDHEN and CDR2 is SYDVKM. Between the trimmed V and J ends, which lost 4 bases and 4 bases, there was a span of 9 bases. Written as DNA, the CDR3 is TGTGCCAGCAGTTCGGGACGCTCAGATACGCAGTATTTT. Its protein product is CASSSGRSDTQYF.

CDR3 DNA: TGCGCCAGCAGTCCGGGTGGAGGAGGGGGCCAAGAGACCCAGTACTTC. As protein: CASSPGGGGGQETQYF. This chain joins TRBV5-1 and TRBJ2-5; TRBD1 or TRBD2 may be the D gene (6 bases each). Deletions cut 5 bases from V and 1 base from J, with 18 bases between. Germline V lookup: CDR1 SGHRS, CDR2 YFSETQ. The CDR3 loop spans 16 amino acids.

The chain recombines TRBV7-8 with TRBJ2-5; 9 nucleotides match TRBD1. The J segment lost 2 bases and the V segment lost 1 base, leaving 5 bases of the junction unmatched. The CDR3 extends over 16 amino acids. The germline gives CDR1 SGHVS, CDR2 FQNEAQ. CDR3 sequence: CASSLDGTGRQETQYF. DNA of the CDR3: TGTGCCAGCAGCTTAGACGGGACAGGGCGGCAAGAGACCCAGTACTTC.

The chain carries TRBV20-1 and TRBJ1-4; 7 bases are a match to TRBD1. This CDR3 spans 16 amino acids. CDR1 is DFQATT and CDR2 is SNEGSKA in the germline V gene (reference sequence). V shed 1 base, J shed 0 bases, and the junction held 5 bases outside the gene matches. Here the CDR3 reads CSARVAGGTTNEKLFF. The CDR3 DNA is TGCAGTGCTAGAGTTGCAGGGGGAACAACTAATGAAAAACTGTTTTTT.

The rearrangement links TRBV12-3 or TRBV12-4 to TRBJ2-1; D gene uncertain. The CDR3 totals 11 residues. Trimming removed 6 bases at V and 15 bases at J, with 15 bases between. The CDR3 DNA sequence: TGTGCCAGCAGCCTCAGAGGCATGGGGTTCTTC. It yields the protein CASSLRGMGFF.

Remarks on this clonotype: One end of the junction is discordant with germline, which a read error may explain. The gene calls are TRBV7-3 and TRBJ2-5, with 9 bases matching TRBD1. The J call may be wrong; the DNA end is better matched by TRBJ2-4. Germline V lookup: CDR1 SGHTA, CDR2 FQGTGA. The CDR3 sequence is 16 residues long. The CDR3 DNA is TGTGCCGGCAGCAGAACAGGGGGCATCGGCAAAAACATTCAGTACTTC. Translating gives CAGSRTGGIGKNIQYF.

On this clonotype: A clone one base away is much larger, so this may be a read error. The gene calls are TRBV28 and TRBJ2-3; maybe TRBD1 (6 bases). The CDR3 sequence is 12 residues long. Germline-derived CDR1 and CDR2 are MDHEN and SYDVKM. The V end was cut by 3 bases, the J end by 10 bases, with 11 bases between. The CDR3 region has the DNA TGTGCCAGCAGTTTCAGGGGTGGTGCGCAGTATTTT. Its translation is CASSFRGGAQYF.

The CDR3 region is CASSAVTSGRSTDTQYF. DNA for the CDR3: TGTGCCAGCAGCGCTGTGACTAGCGGGAGGTCCACAGATACGCAGTATTTT. This chain connects TRBV9 to TRBJ2-3; 13 bases map to TRBD2. Germline values: CDR1 SGDLS, CDR2 YYNGEE. The junction had 6 bases not matched to a gene; V was cut back by 3 bases and J by 2 bases. This CDR3 is 17 amino acids long.

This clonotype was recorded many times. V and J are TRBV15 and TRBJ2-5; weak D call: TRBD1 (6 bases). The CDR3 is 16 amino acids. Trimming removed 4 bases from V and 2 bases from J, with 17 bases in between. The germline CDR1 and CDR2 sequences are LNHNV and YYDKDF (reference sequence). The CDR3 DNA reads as TGTGCCACCAGCAAGTACAGGGCGAATAGTCAAGAGACCCAGTACTTC. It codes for CATSKYRANSQETQYF. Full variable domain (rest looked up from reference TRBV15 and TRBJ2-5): DAMVIQNPRYQVTQFGKPVTLSCSQTLNHNVMYWYQQKSSQAPKLLFHYYDKDFNNEADTPDNFQSRRPNTSFCFLDIRSPGLGDTAMYLCATSKYRANSQETQYFGPGTRLLVL.

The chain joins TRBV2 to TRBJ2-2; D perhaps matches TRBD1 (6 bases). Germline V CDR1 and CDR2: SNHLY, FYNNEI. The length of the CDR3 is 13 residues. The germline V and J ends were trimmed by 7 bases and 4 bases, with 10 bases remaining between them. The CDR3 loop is CASTDSGTGELFF. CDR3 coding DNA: TGTGCCAGCACGGACAGTGGCACCGGGGAGCTGTTTTTT.

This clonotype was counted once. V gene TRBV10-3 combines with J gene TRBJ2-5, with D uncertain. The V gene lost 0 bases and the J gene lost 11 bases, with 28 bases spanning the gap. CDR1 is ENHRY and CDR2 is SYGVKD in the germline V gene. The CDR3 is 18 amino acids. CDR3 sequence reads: CAISESVSPTRSYNEQYF. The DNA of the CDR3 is TGTGCCATCAGTGAGTCCGTCTCCCCCACGAGGTCCTACAATGAGCAGTACTTC.

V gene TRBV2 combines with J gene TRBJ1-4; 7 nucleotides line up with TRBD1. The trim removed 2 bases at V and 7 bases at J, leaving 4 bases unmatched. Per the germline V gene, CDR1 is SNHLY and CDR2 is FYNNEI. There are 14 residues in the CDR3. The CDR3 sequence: CASSERGGGEKLFF. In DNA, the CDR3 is TGTGCCAGCAGTGAACGAGGGGGCGGTGAAAAACTGTTTTTT.

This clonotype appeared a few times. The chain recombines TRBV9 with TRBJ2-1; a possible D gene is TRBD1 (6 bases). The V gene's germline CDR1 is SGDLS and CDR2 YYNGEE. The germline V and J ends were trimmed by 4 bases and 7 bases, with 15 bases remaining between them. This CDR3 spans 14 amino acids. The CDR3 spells CASSSSERGNEQFF. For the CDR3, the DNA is TGTGCCAGCAGCTCGTCGGAGAGGGGGAATGAGCAGTTCTTC.

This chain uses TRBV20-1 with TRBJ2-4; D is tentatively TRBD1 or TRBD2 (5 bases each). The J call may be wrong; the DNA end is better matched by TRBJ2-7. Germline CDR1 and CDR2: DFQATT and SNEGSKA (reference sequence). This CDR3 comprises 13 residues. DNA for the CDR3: TGCAGTGCTCCCCGGGACGGGGCGGACGAGCAGTACTTC. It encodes CSAPRDGADEQYF.

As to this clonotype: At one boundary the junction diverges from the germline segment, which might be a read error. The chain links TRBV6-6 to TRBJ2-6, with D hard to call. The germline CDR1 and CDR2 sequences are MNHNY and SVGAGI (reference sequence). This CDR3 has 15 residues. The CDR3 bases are TGTCCCAGCAGTTACCAAGGTACTGGGGCCAACGTCCTGACTTTC. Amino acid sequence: CPSSYQGTGANVLTF.

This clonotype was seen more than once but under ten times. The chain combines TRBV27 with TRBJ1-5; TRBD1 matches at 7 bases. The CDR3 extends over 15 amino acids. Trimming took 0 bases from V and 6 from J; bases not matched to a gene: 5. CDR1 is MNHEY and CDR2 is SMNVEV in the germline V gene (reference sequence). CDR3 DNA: TGTGCCAGCAGTTTATCGAACAGGGGAGGTCAGCCCCAGCATTTT. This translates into CASSLSNRGGQPQHF.

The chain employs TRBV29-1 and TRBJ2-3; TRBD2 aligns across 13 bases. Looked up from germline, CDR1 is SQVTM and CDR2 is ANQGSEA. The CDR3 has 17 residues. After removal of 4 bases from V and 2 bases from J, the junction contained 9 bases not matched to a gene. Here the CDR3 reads CSVGTSGGQRLTDTQYF. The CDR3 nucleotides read TGCAGCGTTGGGACTAGCGGGGGACAACGACTCACAGATACGCAGTATTTT.

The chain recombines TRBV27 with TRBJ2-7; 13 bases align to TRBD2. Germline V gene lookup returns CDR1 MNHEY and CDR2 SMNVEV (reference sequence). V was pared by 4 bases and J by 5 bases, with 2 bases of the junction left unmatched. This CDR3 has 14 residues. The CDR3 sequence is CASSSLAGGDEQYF. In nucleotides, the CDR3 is TGTGCCAGCAGTTCACTAGCGGGAGGGGACGAGCAGTACTTC.